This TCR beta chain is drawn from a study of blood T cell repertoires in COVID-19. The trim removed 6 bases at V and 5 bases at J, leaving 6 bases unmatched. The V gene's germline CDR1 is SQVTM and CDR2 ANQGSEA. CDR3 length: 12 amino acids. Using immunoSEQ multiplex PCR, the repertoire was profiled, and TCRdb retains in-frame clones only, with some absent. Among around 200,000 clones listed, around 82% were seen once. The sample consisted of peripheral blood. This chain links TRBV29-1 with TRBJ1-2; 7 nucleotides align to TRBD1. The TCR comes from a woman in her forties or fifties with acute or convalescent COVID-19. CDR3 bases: TGCAGCGTCCAGACAGGGTTTTATGGCTACACCTTC. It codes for CSVQTGFYGYTF.